This T cell receptor (beta chain) was sequenced for a study of blood T cell repertoires in COVID-19. Study-wide background: From T cells, B-cell-depleted T cells, or PBMCs came the material, which was cDNA or gDNA.

Generated by immunoSEQ multiplex PCR, the TCRdb table keeps only in-frame clones and is missing some. The repertoire consists of 200,000 to 250,000 clones, with around three quarters occurring once and the leading ten covering 5.5% to 8.5%. The trim removed 0 bases at V and 7 bases at J, leaving 5 bases unmatched. Germline V lookup: CDR1 SGHTS, CDR2 YDEGEE. This CDR3 spans 15 amino acids. Specimen: peripheral blood. The chain links TRBV5-8 to TRBJ1-5, with 9 bases aligning to TRBD1. This clonotype was sampled from a woman in her 70s with acute or convalescent COVID-19. The CDR3 DNA reads TGTGCCAGCAGCTTGGCCGACAGGGGGTTCCAGCCCCAGCATTTT. Its protein is CASSLADRGFQPQHF.